The sequence of this TCR beta chain was determined in a study of cytomegalovirus exposure and HLA in healthy donors. Study-level points and caveats: Across donors, sequencing depth was assumed by presence/absence analyses to be roughly uniform.

V shed 7 bases and J shed 3 bases, with 10 bases lying between them. Per germline, CDR1 SGHNT and CDR2 YYREEE (reference sequence). CDR3 length equals 12 residues. A note on this clone: Its antigen is unknown.

In the PCR, 60 Vbeta and 13 Jbeta primers were used. Sequencing was performed with immunoSEQ multiplex PCR; in TCRdb, only in-frame clones are kept and a portion is missing. The sample contains some 160,000 clones, roughly 80% of which appear only once. Sequenced sample: PBMCs. This TCR derives from a middle-aged woman in good health and CMV-seronegative. This chain joins TRBV5-4 and TRBJ1-1; D is unresolved. CDR3 sequence reads: CASRTPDTEAFF. The CDR3 nucleotides read TGTGCCAGCCGTACACCCGACACTGAAGCTTTCTTT.